This TCR beta chain derives from a study of Graves' ophthalmopathy and Graves' hyperthyroidism. The authors amplified TCR beta CDR3 regions, and they did so from RNA transcripts for repertoire sequencing. A first-round RT-PCR used HTBI primers, followed by a second-round multiplex PCR. One entry per CDR3 protein results from TCRdb running MiXCR on the multiplex PCR reads. This table has roughly 220,000 distinct CDR3 sequences, around 50% appearing once. The sequencing sample was made of peripheral blood. The receptor comes from an adult man with Graves' ophthalmopathy.

CDR3 DNA sequence: TGCAGTGGGAAGAAGGACAGGCTACAAGAGACCCAGTACTTC. Its protein is CSGKKDRLQETQYF. The gene calls are TRBV20-1 and TRBJ2-5; TRBD1 matches at 7 bases. The V and J ends lost 7 bases and 2 bases, in that order; junction bases with no gene match: 10. Germline CDR1 and CDR2: DFQATT and SNEGSKA (reference sequence). This CDR3 has 14 amino acids.